This T cell receptor (beta chain) is from a study of T cells in lung cancer brain metastases (dated by TCRdb to about 2018). Regarding the research as a whole: Of the 20 patients, 15 to 17 had a history of tobacco use, with a median of approximately 40 pack-years. Of the roughly 21 patients, eighteen received no interval therapy between resection of the primary and resection of the metastasis. Median interval between primary and brain metastasis specimen acquisition was 300 to 450 days. In this study, the TCR beta CDR3 repertoires of fully resected primary non-small cell lung cancers were compared with those of paired brain metastases. The cohort comprised around 20 patients contributing approximately 40 specimens, one primary lung lesion and one brain metastasis each. Patients had a median age at first diagnosis of 57.5 years, with about nine males and eleven to twelve females. DNA integrity number averaged about 3.5 in both primary and metastatic specimens, with no significant difference between sites.

With respect to this clone: Which antigen it targets is not known. Base qualities are not provided; no much larger clone lies one nucleotide away.

Patients had resection either for delayed recurrence of a solitary brain metastasis or for synchronous oligometastatic disease. Patients with a history of multiple malignancies were excluded so that cancers other than NSCLC would not be included. Tumor areas were macrodissected from roughly five deparaffinized 8 to 10 um unstained sections guided by marked H&E slides. Every specimen was formalin-fixed and paraffin-embedded (FFPE). The AllPrep DNA/RNA FFPE Kit was used to extract genomic DNA. V is shortened by 8 bases, J by 3 bases, and the region joining them spans 13 bases. Taken from cysteine to phenylalanine, the CDR3 has 14 residues. The only DNA kept is the CDR3, 42 bases in frame from the first base. According to the germline V gene (reference sequence), CDR1 reads LNHDA and CDR2 reads SQIVND. General study outcomes and caveats: Retrieval of the complete infiltrating T cell repertoire may have been prevented by DNA fragmentation in FFPE samples. Most clones were lesion-specific, with limited overlap between paired lesions (mean Morisita index approximately 0.21). Brain metastases had significantly fewer unique productive clones than paired primaries (median around 1,500 versus 5,000). Effects of preoperative corticosteroids on T cell infiltration in brain metastases could not be controlled. The ten most abundant clones accounted for a significantly larger fraction of the repertoire in brain metastases than in primaries, which suggests clonal expansion.

Between 2.24 and 4.92 ug genomic DNA was input per sample, with paired samples receiving equal DNA input. TCR beta libraries were constructed with the immunoSEQ hsTCRbeta Kit, with multiplexed V and J gene primers used across two PCR steps. Pooled libraries, together with positive and negative controls, were sequenced on an Illumina MiSeq with a 100-cycle paired-end protocol. Concerning the study's data processing: The immunoSEQ vendor processed the raw data into normalized, annotated TCR beta repertoire reports. Richness was defined as unique clones by nucleotide sequence, and total richness was extrapolated with the iChao1 and Efron-Thisted estimators. Paired lesions were characterized and compared using Pielou's evenness, Simpson's index, top-ten clone proportional abundance, and the Morisita overlap index. As stored in TCRdb, this immuneACCESS dataset retains in-frame rearrangements with V and J assigned. A fraction of the clones does not appear; measured against another copy, unresolved V genes explain less than half of the discrepancy, and the remainder lacks a known reason. The V and J calls and clone size come from that table; D and trimming were worked out from the DNA. In all, the sample holds thousands of clones, and 90% to 95% of those were seen once. In total, the top ten clones hold around 4.5% of the sample.

The sample consisted of tumor tissue from the primary lung tumor. Taken with the paper, the label for cell subset or site translates to: primary lung cancer lesion. This receptor was taken from a woman between 25 and 40 years old with non-small cell lung cancer. The sequence joins TRBV19 to TRBJ1-4, with a tentative D gene TRBD1 over 5 matching bases. The bases read TGTGCCAGTTGCCGGGGACCGGCTAATGAAAAACTGTTTTTT. The resulting protein is CASCRGPANEKLFF. With the portions outside the CDR3 filled from the reference TRBV19 and TRBJ1-4 genes, the complete variable region becomes DGGITQSPKYLFRKEGQNVTLSCEQNLNHDAMYWYRQDPGQGLRLIYYSQIVNDFQKGDIAEGYSVSREKKESFPLTVTSAQKNPTAFYLCASCRGPANEKLFFGSGTQLSVL.